One and the same sample provided the 11 T cell receptor beta chains below, sequenced in a study of T-cell memory formation after mild COVID-19. TCRdb reprocessed the 5' RACE reads via MiXCR and lists one record per CDR3 protein. The table shows roughly 310,000 distinct CDR3 sequences, with around 15% occurring only once. Sequenced: PBMCs or a T cell subset sorted from them (not recorded which). Source of these receptors: a man between 18 and 29 years old who had mild COVID-19 (a few samples of this study predate the infection). Cell type and time point are not known.

This clonotype has a single count. The chain combines TRBV5-1 with TRBJ2-3; 12 nucleotides match TRBD2. The CDR3 runs 21 residues. V shed 2 bases, J shed 0 bases, and the junction held 16 bases outside the gene matches. Per germline, CDR1 SGHRS and CDR2 YFSETQ. This CDR3 reads CASSFSRTSGVGPTSTDTQYF. CDR3 in DNA: TGCGCCAGCAGCTTCTCCCGGACTAGCGGGGTAGGACCAACTAGCACAGATACGCAGTATTTT. Full variable domain (outside the CDR3, taken from reference TRBV5-1 and TRBJ2-3): KAGVTQTPRYLIKTRGQQVTLSCSPISGHRSVSWYQQTPGQGLQFLFEYFSETQRNKGNFPGRFSGRQFSNSRSEMNVSTLELGDSALYLCASSFSRTSGVGPTSTDTQYFGPGTRLTVL.

The chain joins TRBV4-1 to TRBJ1-4; unclear D gene. With 2 bases removed from V and 6 bases from J, the gap between germline ends came to 13 bases. Germline-derived CDR1 and CDR2 are MGHRA and YSYEKL. CDR3 length equals 15 residues. As DNA, the CDR3 is TGCGCCAGCAGCCAACGAGGGAACCCCTATGAAAAACTGTTTTTT. Amino acids: CASSQRGNPYEKLFF.

V and J are TRBV7-9 and TRBJ1-4; perhaps TRBD1 as D (5 bases). This CDR3 has 12 amino acids. Trimming removed 5 bases at V and 17 bases at J, with 18 bases between. Looked up from germline, CDR1 is SEHNR and CDR2 is FQNEAQ (reference sequence). CDR3 amino acids: CASSPSRALCFF. The DNA for the CDR3 is TGTGCCAGCAGCCCCTCCAGGGCCTTATGTTTTTTT.

This chain connects TRBV21-1 to TRBJ1-5. TRBV21-1 constitutes a pseudogene. The CDR3 length is 15 residues. CDR3 sequence (DNA): TGTGCCAGCAGCAAATTCCCCACAGGCAATCAGCCCCAGCATTTT. It translates to CASSKFPTGNQPQHF.

The chain employs TRBV20-1 and TRBJ2-2; the match to TRBD1 covers 9 bases. V lost 6 bases, J lost 6 bases, and 11 bases stayed unmatched. The CDR3 loop spans 15 amino acids. Germline V gene sequence: CDR1 DFQATT, CDR2 SNEGSKA (reference sequence). DNA of the CDR3: TGCAGTGCACAAGGGACAGGGCGCATGTCCGGGGAGCTGTTTTTT. As protein: CSAQGTGRMSGELFF.

The V and J genes are TRBV27 and TRBJ2-4, with D perhaps TRBD2 (5 bases). Per the germline V gene, CDR1 is MNHEY and CDR2 is SMNVEV (reference sequence). The CDR3 runs 14 residues. V dropped 0 bases and J dropped 6 bases, with 9 bases sitting between them. CDR3 loop: CASSLSRELNIQYF. The CDR3 DNA follows: TGTGCCAGCAGTTTATCGAGGGAGCTAAACATTCAGTACTTC.

The chain links TRBV4-2 to TRBJ2-5; no definite D call. The CDR3 loop spans 12 amino acids. From germline, CDR1 is LGHNA and CDR2 YNFKEQ. Trimming shortened V by 6 bases and J by 5 bases, and 10 bases separated the two germline ends. The CDR3 bases are TGTGCCAGCAGAGGTGAGGACGAGACCCAGTACTTC. It translates to CASRGEDETQYF.

This clonotype was observed a handful of times. The rearrangement links TRBV20-1 to TRBJ2-5; D is perhaps TRBD2 (5 bases). The CDR3 length is 12 residues. V shed 6 bases and J shed 0 bases, with 8 bases lying between them. Germline V lookup: CDR1 DFQATT, CDR2 SNEGSKA (reference sequence). CDR3 region: CSAVTNQETQYF. For the CDR3, the DNA is TGCAGTGCCGTGACTAACCAAGAGACCCAGTACTTC.

The V and J genes are TRBV18 and TRBJ1-1; D is perhaps TRBD1 (5 bases). Deletions cut 8 bases from V and 1 base from J, with 14 bases between. The CDR3 runs to 14 residues. Germline-derived CDR1 and CDR2 are KGHSH and LQKENI. The CDR3, as DNA: TGTGCCAGCAGTCCCCTCGGGGGGAACACTGAAGCTTTCTTT. This gives the protein CASSPLGGNTEAFF.

This clonotype was detected a few times. V usage is TRBV4-2 and J usage is TRBJ2-3; a weak D match, TRBD2 (7 bases). The CDR3 is 15 residues long. The V gene's germline CDR1 is LGHNA and CDR2 YNFKEQ. The V end was cut by 4 bases, the J end by 1 base, with 12 bases between. The CDR3 reads CASSPGGRGTDTQYF. The DNA for the CDR3 is TGTGCCAGCAGCCCGGGGGGCCGGGGCACAGATACGCAGTATTTT.

In this sample, this clonotype turned up many times. The genes are TRBV5-1 and TRBJ1-1; tentative D call: TRBD1 (5 bases). This CDR3 comprises 14 residues. CDR1 and CDR2 from the germline V gene are SGHRS and YFSETQ. Trimming left V 0 bases short and J 1 base short, with 7 bases between. CDR3 region: CASSLGQPNTEAFF. As DNA, the CDR3 is TGCGCCAGCAGCTTGGGACAGCCGAACACTGAAGCTTTCTTT.